The rows below give T cell receptor beta chains drawn from one sample of a study of regulatory T cells in long-lasting Graves disease. TCRdb used MiXCR to reprocess the multiplex PCR reads, holding one entry per CDR3 protein. Among a few hundred thousand distinct CDR3 sequences listed, roughly 25% were seen once. Sample: peripheral blood mononuclear cells (PBMCs), taken when the disease was refractory, from a patient treated with antithyroid drugs. The receptors here all came from a woman in her thirties or forties with Graves disease. Both conserved end residues are part of each CDR3. The D gene is left open where the match is weak. Clone size is shown for a subset of rows, as once, few, many or a class of expanded clone.

clone_size	v_call	d_call	j_call	cdr3_nt	cdr3_aa
-	TRBV11-2	TRBD2	TRBJ2-2	TGTGCCAGCAGCTTGGCTAGCGGCGTCACCGGGGAGCTGTTTTTT	CASSLASGVTGELFF
many	TRBV2	TRBD2	TRBJ2-2	TGTGCCAGGATCCTAATCCCCCCGCGGGAGGCCCTCACCGGGGAGCTGTTTTTT	CARILIPPREALTGELFF
many	TRBV10-3	-	TRBJ2-5	TGTGCCATCAGTCCTACACGAGAGACCCAGTACTTC	CAISPTRETQYF
-	TRBV6-5	TRBD1	TRBJ1-1	TGTGCCAGCAGTTCGATCCCCAGGGGGCTCGGAACTGAAGCTTTCTTT	CASSSIPRGLGTEAFF
-	TRBV4-1	-	TRBJ2-5	TGCGCCAGCAGCCAGTATGGCTATGGGGATCAAGAGACCCAGTACTTC	CASSQYGYGDQETQYF
few	TRBV20-1	TRBD2	TRBJ2-3	TGCAGTGCTAGAGATCTAGCGGGAACAGATACGCAGTATTTT	CSARDLAGTDTQYF
many	TRBV28	-	TRBJ2-7	TGTGCCAGCAGAAAAGGACAGCCATTCAACGAGCAGTACTTC	CASRKGQPFNEQYF
many	TRBV11-2	-	TRBJ1-3	TGTGCCAGCAGTTCGGACAGAAACACCATATATTTT	CASSSDRNTIYF
-	TRBV6-2/TRBV6-3	-	TRBJ1-4	TGTGCCAGCAGTTACGTTTATGAGGGACGGGAAAAACTGTTTTTT	CASSYVYEGREKLFF
-	TRBV2	TRBD1	TRBJ2-5	TGTGCCAGCAGCGAGACCGGGACAGGTGGGGAGCAGTACTTC	CASSETGTGGEQYF
-	TRBV20-1	TRBD1	TRBJ1-6	TGCAGTGCTAGAGATAGGGGACAGGCCAATTCACCCCTCCACTTT	CSARDRGQANSPLHF
-	TRBV20-1	-	TRBJ1-2	TGCAGTGCTAGAAATAAGGAGGAGGATGGCTACACCTTC	CSARNKEEDGYTF
many	TRBV11-2	-	TRBJ2-7	TGTGCCAGCAGCCCTCAAATTGGGTACGAGCAGTACTTC	CASSPQIGYEQYF
many	TRBV28	-	TRBJ1-5	TGTGCCAGCAGTGACCGTGATAGCAATCAGCCCCAGCATTTT	CASSDRDSNQPQHF
-	TRBV5-1	TRBD2	TRBJ2-7	TGCGCCAGCAGCGCGGGACTAGCGGGTAGCTCCTACGAGCAGTACTTC	CASSAGLAGSSYEQYF
few	TRBV20-1	TRBD1	TRBJ2-4	TGCAGTGCTCCTGACAGGGGGAGAGGTAACATTCAGTACTTC	CSAPDRGRGNIQYF
-	TRBV11-2	-	TRBJ2-5	TGTGCCAGCAGCTGGGAAAGCTCATGGACTAACCAAGAGACCCAGTACTTC	CASSWESSWTNQETQYF
few	TRBV5-1	-	TRBJ2-7	TGCGCCAGCAGCTTGGGGACACCTGGGCTCTACGAGCAGTACTTC	CASSLGTPGLYEQYF
few	TRBV6-5	TRBD2	TRBJ2-7	TGTGCCAGCAGTTACCAGCCTAGCGGGATATACGAGCAGTACTTC	CASSYQPSGIYEQYF
few	TRBV3-1	-	TRBJ1-2	TGTGCCAGCAGCGGACAGTCTAACTATGGCTACACCTTC	CASSGQSNYGYTF
many	TRBV2	TRBD1	TRBJ2-5	TGTGCCAGCAGTAGAAGATGGGACAGCCAAGAGACCCAGTACTTC	CASSRRWDSQETQYF
many	TRBV11-2	-	TRBJ2-5	TGTGCCAGCAACCCAGGGTTACGGGGCCAAGAGACCCAGTACTTC	CASNPGLRGQETQYF
-	TRBV27	-	TRBJ2-1	TGTGCCAGCAGTCCGATGGAGGGTTACAATGAGCAGTTCTTC	CASSPMEGYNEQFF
-	TRBV27	-	TRBJ2-7	TGTGCCAGCAGTTTAACTGCTCTAGGGGTCTACGAGCAGTACTTC	CASSLTALGVYEQYF
-	TRBV7-9	-	TRBJ2-1	TGTGCCAGCAGCTTAGCGGGACGAGGCGAACGGCAGTTCTTC	CASSLAGRGERQFF